The 27 T cell receptor beta chains below were found in one sample sequenced in a study of blood T cell repertoires in COVID-19. The assay was immunoSEQ multiplex PCR, and TCRdb's table has in-frame clones only and misses some. The sample holds roughly 340,000 clones; approximately 89% are singletons and the top ten take less than 3.5%. The specimen sequenced was peripheral blood. Source of these receptors: a young woman who had recovered from COVID-19.

This chain joins TRBV9 and TRBJ2-3; TRBD2 is a possible D gene (6 bases). The CDR3 has 16 amino acids. V lost 0 bases to trimming and J lost 2 bases, with 13 bases between them. From germline, CDR1 is SGDLS and CDR2 YYNGEE. CDR3 sequence (DNA): TGTGCCAGCAGCGTAGACCGGGACTTGATCACAGATACGCAGTATTTT. This encodes CASSVDRDLITDTQYF.

The V call is TRBV6-2 or TRBV6-3, the J call TRBJ1-5, with TRBD1 as a possible D gene (6 bases). Germline V CDR1 and CDR2: MNHEY, SVGEGT. V gave up 0 bases and J gave up 6 bases, with 12 bases separating them. This CDR3 is built from 15 residues. The CDR3 nucleotides read TGTGCCAGCAGTTACTCTTGGGGGGGCAGTCAGCCCCAGCATTTT. Translation gives CASSYSWGGSQPQHF.

This chain links TRBV9 with TRBJ1-2; D not certain. The CDR3 runs 17 residues. Between the trimmed V and J ends, which lost 0 bases and 3 bases, there was a span of 18 bases. From germline, CDR1 is SGDLS and CDR2 YYNGEE. For the CDR3, the DNA is TGTGCCAGCAGCGTAGCGCCCGCGGCACCGAGGGACTATGGCTACACCTTC. This sequence encodes CASSVAPAAPRDYGYTF.

CDR3 sequence: CSASRQADNQPQHF. The CDR3 DNA reads TGCAGTGCTAGTCGGCAGGCAGACAATCAGCCCCAGCATTTT. The genes are TRBV20-1 and TRBJ1-5; D gene unclear. The V gene's germline CDR1 is DFQATT and CDR2 SNEGSKA (reference sequence). The CDR3 has 14 residues. V lost 3 bases to trimming and J lost 3 bases, with 12 bases between them.

The chain links TRBV11-3 to TRBJ1-1; 7 bases line up with TRBD1. CDR1 and CDR2 (germline): SGHNT, YENEEA. This CDR3 spans 13 amino acids. J was trimmed by 4 bases and V by 5 bases; bases with no gene match: 4. The CDR3 region has the DNA TGTGCCAGCAGCAGGGGGCTTAGCACTGAAGCTTTCTTT. Translation gives CASSRGLSTEAFF.

This clone was counted a few times. The V and J genes are TRBV10-3 and TRBJ1-3, with a tentative D call TRBD1 (5 bases). The V end was cut by 1 base, the J end by 0 bases, with 16 bases between. Germline V gives CDR1 ENHRY, CDR2 SYGVKD. This CDR3 has 18 amino acids. CDR3 sequence: CAISEFGGQGPSGNTIYF. The DNA for the CDR3 is TGTGCCATCAGTGAGTTCGGTGGGCAGGGCCCCTCTGGAAACACCATATATTTT.

Points on this clone: The missing conserved phenylalanine or tryptophan at the end of this CDR3 makes a read error likely. It is unclear where the CDR3 begins or ends on the DNA, so no DNA is shown, and the CDR3 is as TCRdb lists it. The rearrangement joins TRBV11-3 to TRBJ1-2; TRBD1, the table's D call, lacks a check against the DNA. Per germline, CDR1 SGHNT and CDR2 YENEEA. The CDR3 contains 14 residues when both ends are counted. The CDR3 protein is CASSFLLSGTGRSG.

A word on this clone: Compared with germline, one end of the junction differs, possibly owing to a read error. This chain links TRBV10-3 with TRBJ2-1, with TRBD2 identical over 10 bases. This CDR3 comprises 13 residues. CDR1 is ENHRY and CDR2 is SYGVKD in the germline V gene. The DNA of the CDR3 is TGTGCCACCAGTAGCGGGAGGAACTATGAGCAGTTCTTC. Its protein is CATSSGRNYEQFF.

This clone is a singleton in its sample. The chain uses TRBV30 and TRBJ1-2, with D unresolved. The CDR3 extends over 16 amino acids. Trimming shortened V by 2 bases and J by 2 bases, and 18 bases separated the two germline ends. The germline gives CDR1 GTSNPN, CDR2 SVGIG (reference sequence). The CDR3: CAWSPRWAAGNYGYTF. DNA for the CDR3: TGTGCCTGGAGTCCCCGTTGGGCAGCGGGCAACTATGGCTACACCTTC.

This clone was recorded a few times. This chain uses TRBV19 with TRBJ1-2, with 11 positions matching TRBD1. The trim removed 3 bases at V and 12 bases at J, leaving 9 bases unmatched. Per germline, CDR1 LNHDA and CDR2 SQIVND (reference sequence). This CDR3 spans 14 amino acids. Written as DNA, the CDR3 is TGTGCCAGTAGTATCGGGGACAGGGGGGGACCGGACACCTTC. Translation: CASSIGDRGGPDTF.

This chain joins TRBV6-6 and TRBJ1-6; TRBD1 matches at 12 bases. The CDR3 runs 14 residues. Germline V lookup: CDR1 MNHNY, CDR2 SVGAGI (reference sequence). The V segment lost 5 bases and the J segment 14 bases; nucleotides outside the gene matches: 7. CDR3 sequence (DNA): TGTGCCAGCAGTGGGGACAGGGGGCGAGGGTCCCTCCACTTT. It codes for CASSGDRGRGSLHF.

The rearrangement uses TRBV19 and TRBJ2-1, with D possibly being TRBD2 (6 bases). The germline V gene has CDR1 LNHDA and CDR2 SQIVND (reference sequence). There are 16 residues in the CDR3. Trimming stripped 1 base from V and 1 base from J, with 11 bases between. CDR3 protein: CASSIAGVRSYNEQFF. For the CDR3, the DNA is TGTGCCAGTAGTATAGCGGGGGTAAGGTCCTACAATGAGCAGTTCTTC.

The chain carries TRBV2 and TRBJ2-3; 8 bases map to TRBD1. This CDR3 comprises 18 residues. V lost 0 bases to trimming and J lost 0 bases; unmatched junction nucleotides: 8. Germline CDR1 and CDR2: SNHLY and FYNNEI. The CDR3 nucleotides read TGTGCCAGCAGTGAAGCGGCGGGGACAGGTCCTAGCACAGATACGCAGTATTTT. Translated, it gives CASSEAAGTGPSTDTQYF.

V usage is TRBV11-2 and J usage is TRBJ2-1, with D tentatively TRBD2 (6 bases). The germline CDR1 and CDR2 sequences are SGHAT and FQNNGV. Trimming left V 5 bases short and J 4 bases short, with 21 bases between. This CDR3 comprises 17 residues. The CDR3: CASSPGVGGGIYNEQFF. Here the CDR3 DNA reads TGTGCCAGCAGCCCAGGAGTTGGGGGAGGAATTTACAATGAGCAGTTCTTC.

V usage is TRBV5-1 and J usage is TRBJ2-3, with no clear D. CDR3 length equals 14 residues. Germline CDR1 and CDR2: SGHRS and YFSETQ. The V gene lost 6 bases and the J gene lost 2 bases, with 13 bases spanning the gap. The CDR3 spells CASTDAGLTDTQYF. The CDR3 DNA reads as TGCGCCAGCACCGATGCAGGCCTCACAGATACGCAGTATTTT.

The chain combines TRBV20-1 with TRBJ1-6, with 9 bases fitting TRBD1. V was pared by 3 bases and J by 8 bases, with 14 bases of the junction left unmatched. This CDR3 spans 17 amino acids. CDR1 and CDR2 (germline): DFQATT, SNEGSKA (reference sequence). CDR3 in amino acids: CSASWTGAPRGYSPLHF. The CDR3 nucleotides are TGCAGTGCTAGTTGGACAGGGGCCCCTCGTGGTTATTCACCCCTCCACTTT.

The V and J genes are TRBV7-2 and TRBJ2-5; 13 bases align to TRBD2. There are 18 residues in the CDR3. Germline CDR1 and CDR2: SGHTA and FQGNSA. Trimming at V came to 4 bases and at J to 1 base, leaving 9 bases not matched to a gene. The CDR3 DNA reads TGTGCCAGCAGCTACCCCCCCGGGACTAGCGGGATCCAAGAGACCCAGTACTTC. Amino acid sequence: CASSYPPGTSGIQETQYF.

This clone was seen just once. The chain joins TRBV30 to TRBJ1-3, with TRBD1 matching over 9 bases. The CDR3 sequence is 19 residues long. The germline CDR1 and CDR2 sequences are GTSNPN and SVGIG (reference sequence). V gave up 1 base and J gave up 0 bases; unmatched junction bases: 13. Written as DNA, the CDR3 is TGTGCCTGGAGTGAGAGACCGGGACAGGGACTTTTCTCTGGAAACACCATATATTTT. It is translated as CAWSERPGQGLFSGNTIYF.

In the case of this clone: The same CDR3 also results from other DNA sequences found in this sample. The genes are TRBV4-3 and TRBJ2-2, with 8 bases fitting TRBD2. V lost 5 bases, J lost 7 bases, and 9 bases stayed unmatched. The CDR3 covers 15 residues. Germline CDR1 LGHNA, CDR2 YSLEER. The CDR3 DNA is TGCGCCAGCAGCGATGGGACTAGTGGGAGCGGGGAGCTGTTTTTT. Its protein product is CASSDGTSGSGELFF.

Of note for this clone: Other DNA sequences in the same sample also yield this CDR3. The chain uses TRBV30 and TRBJ1-2; D is unclear. The V end was cut by 3 bases, the J end by 2 bases, with 7 bases between. CDR3 length: 12 amino acids. Germline CDR1 is GTSNPN and CDR2 is SVGIG (reference sequence). The CDR3 spells CAWRPGNYGYTF. The DNA for the CDR3 is TGTGCCTGGAGACCAGGAAACTATGGCTACACCTTC.

The V gene is TRBV7-8, the J gene TRBJ1-2; D might be TRBD1 (5 bases). CDR3 length equals 14 residues. The V gene lost 1 base and the J gene lost 4 bases, with 10 bases spanning the gap. The germline gives CDR1 SGHVS, CDR2 FQNEAQ. The CDR3 DNA reads TGTGCCAGCAGCTTAGTAGACGGGGGCTATGGCTACACCTTC. Protein product: CASSLVDGGYGYTF.

The CDR3 protein is CASSLTSGSREQYV. The CDR3 nucleotides are TGTGCCAGCAGCTTGACTAGCGGGAGTCGGGAGCAGTACGTC. J is TRBJ2-7 and V is TRBV5-6, with TRBD2 matching 11 bases. This CDR3 has 14 amino acids. J gave up 7 bases and V 1 base, and 4 bases lay outside the gene matches. The germline gives CDR1 SGHDT, CDR2 YYEEEE.

The genes are TRBV11-3 and TRBJ2-5; TRBD2 aligns across 11 bases. The CDR3 is 16 amino acids. After removal of 3 bases from V and 1 base from J, the junction contained 4 bases not matched to a gene. Germline V CDR1 and CDR2: SGHNT, YENEEA. In DNA, the CDR3 is TGTGCCAGCAGCTTCCGACTAGCGGGGCCCCAAGAGACCCAGTACTTC. Its translation: CASSFRLAGPQETQYF. Looking up the rest from reference TRBV11-3 and TRBJ2-5 gives the full variable domain: EAGVVQSPRYKIIEKKQPVAFWCNPISGHNTLYWYLQNLGQGPELLIRYENEEAVDDSQLPKDRFSAERLKGVDSTLKIQPAELGDSAVYLCASSFRLAGPQETQYFGPGTRLLVL.

The rearrangement uses TRBV9 and TRBJ2-6, with 13 bases that match TRBD2. CDR1 SGDLS and CDR2 YYNGEE come from the germline V gene. J lost 2 bases, V lost 4 bases, and 6 bases had no gene match. The CDR3 extends over 18 amino acids. CDR3 in DNA: TGTGCCAGCAGCAAAACACTAGCGGGAGGGGCTGGGGCCAACGTCCTGACTTTC. It codes for CASSKTLAGGAGANVLTF.

For the CDR3, the DNA is TGCGCCAGCAGCAAAGGACTGTACATGAACACTGAAGCTTTCTTT. Protein: CASSKGLYMNTEAFF. V gene TRBV5-1 combines with J gene TRBJ1-1; D remains unclear. Germline assignment: CDR1 SGHRS and CDR2 YFSETQ. CDR3 size: 15 residues. The V end lost 4 bases, the J end lost 0 bases, and 13 bases lay between the germline ends.

The rearrangement uses TRBV6-5 and TRBJ2-7; the match to TRBD1 covers 11 bases. Per the germline V gene, CDR1 is MNHEY and CDR2 is SVGAGI. V trimming: 4 bases; J trimming: 2 bases; junction bases outside the gene matches: 4. This CDR3 contains 15 residues. The CDR3 DNA follows: TGTGCCAGCAGTTCACCGGGACAGGGGGCCTACGAGCAGTACGTC. Translated, it gives CASSSPGQGAYEQYV.

V gene TRBV7-2 combines with J gene TRBJ2-3, with TRBD2 matching over 12 bases. The CDR3 is 18 amino acids. Germline CDR1 SGHTA, CDR2 FQGNSA. V shed 2 bases and J 0 bases; nucleotides not matched to a gene: 6. CDR3 sequence: CASSLPSGTSGSTDTQYF. CDR3 DNA: TGTGCCAGCAGCTTACCATCTGGGACTAGCGGGAGCACAGATACGCAGTATTTT.